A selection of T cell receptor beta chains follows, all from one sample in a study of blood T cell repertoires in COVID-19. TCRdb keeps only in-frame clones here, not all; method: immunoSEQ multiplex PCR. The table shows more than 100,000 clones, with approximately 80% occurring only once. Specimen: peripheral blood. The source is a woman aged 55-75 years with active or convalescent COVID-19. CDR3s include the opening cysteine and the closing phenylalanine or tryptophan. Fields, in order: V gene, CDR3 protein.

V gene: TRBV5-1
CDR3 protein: CASMEAPNTGELFF

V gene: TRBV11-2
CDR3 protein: CASSSQLAGGGSRNEQFF

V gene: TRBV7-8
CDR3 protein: CASTPLPGGAEETQYF

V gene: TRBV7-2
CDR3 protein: CASSLSGWLTEAFF

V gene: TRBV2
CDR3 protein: CASLQSSGNTIYF

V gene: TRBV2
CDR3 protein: CASVGSYEQYF

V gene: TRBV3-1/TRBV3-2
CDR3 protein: CASTPLFRDTEAFF

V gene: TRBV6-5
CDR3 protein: CASSYLGLDTDTQYF

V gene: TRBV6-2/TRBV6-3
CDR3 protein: CASSYAEAYEQYF

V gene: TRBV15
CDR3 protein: CATSRSQTAEAFF

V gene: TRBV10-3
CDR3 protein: CAIRTDRENTEAFF

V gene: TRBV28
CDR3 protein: CASSDSRFGGTEAFF

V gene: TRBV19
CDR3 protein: CASSIAQGAQTDTQYF

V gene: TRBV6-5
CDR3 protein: CASAGVLNSPLHF

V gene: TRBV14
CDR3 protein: CASSHKRSGANVLTF

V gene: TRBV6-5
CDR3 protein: CASSYMAGPYEQYF

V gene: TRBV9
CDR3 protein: CASSLRLAAAYNEQFF

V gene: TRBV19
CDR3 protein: CASTDRGDTEAFF

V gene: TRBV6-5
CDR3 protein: CASRLGLNSPLHF

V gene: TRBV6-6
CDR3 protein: CASRPGTANTEAFF

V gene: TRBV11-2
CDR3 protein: CASSPTTGGFTVIF

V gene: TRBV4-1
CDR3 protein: CASSSPGQGARTGELFF

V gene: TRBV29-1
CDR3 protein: CSVRTGGAKFF

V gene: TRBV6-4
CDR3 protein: CASRAGRISLDEQYF

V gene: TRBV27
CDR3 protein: CASRDRGGRPNEKLFF

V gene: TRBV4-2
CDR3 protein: CASSPSGENNEQFF

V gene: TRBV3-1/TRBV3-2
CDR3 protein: CASSQGQGREQYF

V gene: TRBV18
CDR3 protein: CASSATASGRAVYEQYF

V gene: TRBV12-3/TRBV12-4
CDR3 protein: CASRDRFEKLFF

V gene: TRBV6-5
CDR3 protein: CASSSRDSHNQPQHF

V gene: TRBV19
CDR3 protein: CASTGVLLAKNIQYF